This TCR beta chain was sequenced in a study of beta chain features in type 1 diabetes. General study points: Still unanswered here is whether HLA type influences TCRB rearrangement. TCRB CDR3s from Type 1 diabetes patients were moderately but significantly shorter in all four CD4+ subsets. Short templates might get an advantage during PCR, and this would be equal in patients and controls.

Concerning this clone itself: Antigen specificity is unknown. The junction departs from the called germline gene at one end, perhaps through a read error.

The investigators reverse transcribed all of the isolated RNA, so they sequenced expressed TCRB transcripts. Roughly 3.4 million reads per sample on average were obtained from naive, central memory and regulatory T cell samples. Sequencing used immunoSEQ multiplex PCR; TCRdb keeps in-frame clones, though not all of them. The sample records 300,000 to 450,000 clones, 9.6% being singletons. CDR1 and CDR2 from the germline V gene are SGHVS and FNYEAQ. This CDR3 region has 15 residues. The V and J genes are TRBV7-6 and TRBJ2-6; D is possibly TRBD1 (6 bases). Sequenced: central memory CD4+ T cells from blood. This TCR came from a man younger than 45 with type 1 diabetes. CDR3 DNA sequence: TGTGCTAGCAGCCAACAGGGCACTGGGGCCAACGTCCTGACTTTC. Translating gives CASSQQGTGANVLTF.